This is a list of T cell receptor beta chains from one sample in a study of T cell changes during pregnancy in multiple sclerosis. The data were produced by immunoSEQ multiplex PCR, yet TCRdb's version contains in-frame clones alone and is incomplete. The repertoire includes more than 30,000 clones, 90% to 95% of them detected once, and around 8.8% sits in the top ten. This specimen was CD8+ T cells from peripheral blood mononuclear cells, taken in the third trimester of pregnancy. The receptors were sampled from a female donor with multiple sclerosis, enrolled in a pregnancy study. The conserved cysteine and the conserved F or W are not part of the CDR3 here. Rows give clone size only sometimes, using once, few, many, or a class for an expanded clone.

V	size	J	CDR3
TRBV5-1	once	TRBJ1-4	ASRHDRGGGEKLF
TRBV5-4	-	TRBJ2-1	ASSPGLPNEQF
TRBV28	-	TRBJ1-1	ASSPGLNTEAF
TRBV6-5	-	TRBJ2-3	ASSYLSFDTDTQY
TRBV13	-	TRBJ2-1	ASSLPSGGPGEQF
TRBV7-9	-	TRBJ1-4	ASSSTGTGYEKLF
TRBV19	-	TRBJ1-5	ASSIDLGGNQPQH
TRBV9	-	TRBJ2-7	ASSVGVIGTYEQY
TRBV2	-	TRBJ2-1	ASKRKLGTEPLTLYNEQF
TRBV6-4	-	TRBJ2-1	ASSDSAGQGENEQF
TRBV9	-	TRBJ2-5	ASSVTGGQETQY
TRBV6-6	few	TRBJ1-1	ASSGQAAREGAF
TRBV7-8	-	TRBJ2-3	ASSLQGVDTQY
TRBV9	-	TRBJ1-1	ASSVVGRWTGYMNTEAF
TRBV29-1	-	TRBJ1-2	SADTGPSNYGYT